Below, one T cell receptor beta chain is given with its context. What it binds is unknown. One entry per CDR3 protein results from TCRdb running MiXCR on the reads. The sample contains about 110,000 distinct CDR3 sequences, about 30% of which appear only once. This sample stems from a study of T cell repertoires in cytomegalovirus infection. V was pared by 0 bases and J by 3 bases, with 11 bases between. Looked up from germline, CDR1 is LNHNV and CDR2 is YYDKDF (reference sequence). The CDR3 sequence is 15 residues long. Study observations and caveats: Summed public TCR beta family frequency identified CMV carriers bearing the relevant HLA.

The sample was CD8+ T cells from cultured PBMCs, taken from culture after CMV antigen stimulation. The clonotype comes from a human donor in good health (CMV status not recorded). Some clones in this sample may be carry-over from other donors' samples. This chain connects TRBV15 to TRBJ1-1, with D maybe TRBD1 (5 bases). CDR3: CATSRDGSGYTEAFF. CDR3 nucleotides: TGTGCCACCAGCAGAGATGGTTCAGGGTACACTGAAGCTTTCTTT.